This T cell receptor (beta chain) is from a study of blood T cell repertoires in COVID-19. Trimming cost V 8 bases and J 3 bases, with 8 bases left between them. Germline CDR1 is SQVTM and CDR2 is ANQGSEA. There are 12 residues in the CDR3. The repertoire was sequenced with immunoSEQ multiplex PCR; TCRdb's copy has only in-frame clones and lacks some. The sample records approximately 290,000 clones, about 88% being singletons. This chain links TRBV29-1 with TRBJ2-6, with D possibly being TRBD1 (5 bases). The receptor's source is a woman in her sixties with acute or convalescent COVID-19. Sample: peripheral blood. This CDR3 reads CSSRDGANVLTF. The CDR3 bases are TGCAGCTCCAGGGATGGGGCCAACGTCCTGACTTTC.